This record looks at one T cell receptor (beta chain) sequence and its context. Antigen specificity is unknown. The data were obtained in a study of cytomegalovirus exposure and HLA in healthy donors. CDR3 length: 16 amino acids. Germline CDR1 KGHSH, CDR2 LQKENI. Trimming took 2 bases from V and 0 from J; bases not matched to a gene: 5. Points from the study as a whole: Roughly 170 TCR beta chains were listed as cytomegalovirus-associated. Some V segments, TRBV6-2 and TRBV6-3 among them, were indistinguishable and were therefore excluded. Sequencing likely produced, as an artifact, a cluster of highly shared sequence variants.

Primers included in the PCR were 60 Vbeta and 13 Jbeta primers. Using immunoSEQ multiplex PCR, the repertoire was profiled, and TCRdb retains in-frame clones only, with some absent. The sample yields over 85,000 clones, roughly four fifths seen once. This TCR was sampled from a female donor in good health and CMV-seronegative. The sample consisted of PBMCs. The chain couples TRBV18 to TRBJ1-2, with 8 bases matching TRBD1. CDR3 in amino acids: CASSPIQGGSNYGYTF. The CDR3 region has the DNA TGTGCCAGCTCACCAATACAGGGGGGTTCTAACTATGGCTACACCTTC.